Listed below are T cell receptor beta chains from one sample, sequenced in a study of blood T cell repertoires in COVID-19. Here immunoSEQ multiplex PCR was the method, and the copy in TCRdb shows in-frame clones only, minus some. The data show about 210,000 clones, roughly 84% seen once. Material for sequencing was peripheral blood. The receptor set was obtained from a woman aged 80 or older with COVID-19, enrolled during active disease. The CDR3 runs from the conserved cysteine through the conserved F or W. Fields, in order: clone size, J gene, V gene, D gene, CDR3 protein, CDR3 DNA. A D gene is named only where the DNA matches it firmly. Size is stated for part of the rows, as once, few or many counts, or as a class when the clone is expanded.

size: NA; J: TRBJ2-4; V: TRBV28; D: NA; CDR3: CASIRGNENIQYF; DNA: TGTGCCAGCATCCGCGGCAATGAAAACATTCAGTACTTC
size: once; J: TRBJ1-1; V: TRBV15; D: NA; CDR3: CATSRTTGATNTEVFF; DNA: TGTGCCACCAGCAGAACAACAGGAGCCACGAACACTGAAGTTTTCTTT
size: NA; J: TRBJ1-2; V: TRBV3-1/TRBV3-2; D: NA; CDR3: CASSKKVTSGAAVLENYGYTF; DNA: TGTGCCAGCAGCAAAAAGGTCACCTCTGGGGCAGCAGTCCTTGAGAACTATGGCTACACCTTC
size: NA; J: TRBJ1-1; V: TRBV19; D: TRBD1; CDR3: CARSNKNRTGWVVNTEAFF; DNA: TGTGCCAGAAGTAACAAAAACCGGACAGGTTGGGTCGTGAACACTGAAGCTTTCTTT
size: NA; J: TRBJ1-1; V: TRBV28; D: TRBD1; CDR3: CASSLGQDPRGMNTEAFF; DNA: TGTGCCAGCAGTCTCGGACAGGACCCACGGGGCATGAACACTGAAGCTTTCTTT
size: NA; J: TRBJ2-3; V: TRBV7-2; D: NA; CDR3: CASREGIYRGDTQYF; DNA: TGTGCCAGCAGAGAGGGGATTTACCGGGGGGATACGCAGTATTTT
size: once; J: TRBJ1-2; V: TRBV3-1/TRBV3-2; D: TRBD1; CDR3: CASSRRTGDGYTF; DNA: TGTGCCAGCAGCCGAAGGACAGGGGATGGCTACACCTTC
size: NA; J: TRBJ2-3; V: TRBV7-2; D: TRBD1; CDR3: CASSSRGQFTDTQYF; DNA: TGTGCCAGCAGCTCGAGGGGACAGTTCACAGATACGCAGTATTTT
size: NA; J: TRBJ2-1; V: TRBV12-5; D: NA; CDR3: CASGPRQAEQFF; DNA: TGTGCTAGTGGTCCCCGACAGGCTGAGCAGTTCTTC
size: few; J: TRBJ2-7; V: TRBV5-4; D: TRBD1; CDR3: CASSPAGGLNEQYF; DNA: TGTGCCAGCAGCCCCGCAGGGGGCTTAAACGAGCAGTACTTC
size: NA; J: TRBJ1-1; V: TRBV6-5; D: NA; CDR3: CASSRETDSRRAFF; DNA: TGTGCCAGCAGCCGAGAAACTGACTCCCGCAGAGCTTTCTTT
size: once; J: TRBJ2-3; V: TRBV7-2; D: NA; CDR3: CASSLNPLGTDTQYF; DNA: TGTGCCAGCAGCTTAAATCCTCTAGGCACAGATACGCAGTATTTT
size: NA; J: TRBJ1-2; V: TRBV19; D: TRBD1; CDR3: CASRRDRSYGYTF; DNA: TGTGCCAGTAGACGGGACAGAAGCTATGGCTACACCTTC
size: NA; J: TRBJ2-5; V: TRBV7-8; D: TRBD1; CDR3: CASSSSGQTQETQYF; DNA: TGTGCCAGCAGCTCGTCGGGACAGACCCAAGAGACCCAGTACTTC
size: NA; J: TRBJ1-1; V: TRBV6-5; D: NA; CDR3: CASTRRGGGTEAFF; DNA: TGTGCCAGCACCCGTCGGGGGGGAGGCACTGAAGCTTTCTTT
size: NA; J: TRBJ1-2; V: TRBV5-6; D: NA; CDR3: CASSSGDHYGYTF; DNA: TGTGCCAGCAGTTCAGGGGACCACTATGGCTACACCTTC
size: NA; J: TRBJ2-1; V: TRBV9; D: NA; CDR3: CASSVGRTVSNSNEQFF; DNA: TGTGCCAGCAGCGTGGGGCGGACAGTATCCAATTCCAATGAGCAGTTCTTC
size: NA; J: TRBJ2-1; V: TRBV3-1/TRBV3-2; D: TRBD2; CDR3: CASSQGSGGPNEQFF; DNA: TGTGCCAGCAGCCAGGGTAGCGGGGGGCCGAATGAGCAGTTCTTC
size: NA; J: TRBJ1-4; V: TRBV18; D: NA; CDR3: CASSPIKPVVNEKLFF; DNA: TGTGCCAGCTCACCTATCAAACCAGTGGTTAATGAAAAACTGTTTTTT
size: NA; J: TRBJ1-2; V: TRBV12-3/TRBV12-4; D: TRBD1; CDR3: CASSPGQGSYTF; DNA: TGTGCCAGCTCCCCGGGACAGGGAAGCTACACCTTC
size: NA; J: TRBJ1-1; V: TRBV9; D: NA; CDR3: CASSVRTEAFF; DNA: TGTGCCAGCAGCGTCCGGACTGAAGCTTTCTTT
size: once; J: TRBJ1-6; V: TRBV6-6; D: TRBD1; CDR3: CASSLLTGDGSPLHF; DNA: TGTGCCAGCAGTCTCTTGACAGGGGACGGTTCACCCCTCCACTTT
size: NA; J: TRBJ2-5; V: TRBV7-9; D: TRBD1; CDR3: CASSLGGQVAQETQYF; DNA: TGTGCCAGCAGCTTAGGGGGACAGGTCGCACAAGAGACCCAGTACTTC
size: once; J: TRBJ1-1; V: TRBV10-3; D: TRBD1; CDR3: CAISDEGTGRTEAFF; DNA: TGTGCCATCAGTGATGAGGGGACAGGACGCACTGAAGCTTTCTTT
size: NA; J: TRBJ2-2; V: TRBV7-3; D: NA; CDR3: CASKPAGDSGELFF; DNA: TGTGCCAGCAAACCTGCCGGGGATAGCGGGGAGCTGTTTTTT
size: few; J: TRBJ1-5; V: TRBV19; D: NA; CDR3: CASSPGTLWRDSNQPQHF; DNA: TGTGCCAGTAGTCCCGGGACTCTCTGGAGGGATAGCAATCAGCCCCAGCATTTT
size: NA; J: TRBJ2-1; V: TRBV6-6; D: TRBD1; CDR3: CASSSPDRGDNEQFF; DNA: TGTGCCAGCAGTTCTCCGGACAGGGGGGACAATGAGCAGTTCTTC
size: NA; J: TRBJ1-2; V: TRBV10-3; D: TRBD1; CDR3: CAISEGQGYSGYTF; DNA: TGTGCCATCAGTGAGGGACAGGGGTATAGTGGCTACACCTTC
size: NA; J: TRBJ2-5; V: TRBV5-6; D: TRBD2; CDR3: CASSLQGLAGETQYF; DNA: TGTGCCAGCAGCTTACAGGGCTTAGCGGGGGAGACCCAGTACTTC
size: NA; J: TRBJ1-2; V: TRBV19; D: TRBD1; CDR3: CASSTPGGGYGYTF; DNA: TGTGCCAGTAGTACTCCAGGGGGAGGCTATGGCTACACCTTC
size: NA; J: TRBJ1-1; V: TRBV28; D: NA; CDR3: CASSRTQQGNTEAFF; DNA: TGTGCCAGCAGTAGAACTCAACAGGGGAACACTGAAGCTTTCTTT
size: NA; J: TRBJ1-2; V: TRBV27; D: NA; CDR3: CASSRLGGDYGYTF; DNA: TGTGCCAGCAGTCGGTTAGGAGGGGACTATGGCTACACCTTC
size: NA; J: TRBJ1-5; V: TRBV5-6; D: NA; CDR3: CASSLWVGSGQPQHF; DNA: TGTGCCAGCAGCTTGTGGGTAGGGAGTGGTCAGCCCCAGCATTTT
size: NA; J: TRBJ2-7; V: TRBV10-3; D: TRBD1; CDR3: CAISESGTGGEEQYF; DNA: TGTGCCATCAGTGAGTCTGGGACAGGGGGTGAAGAGCAGTACTTC
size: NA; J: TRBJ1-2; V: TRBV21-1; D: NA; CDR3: CASRGQGNYGYTF; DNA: TGTGCCAGCAGGGGACAGGGTAACTATGGCTACACCTTC
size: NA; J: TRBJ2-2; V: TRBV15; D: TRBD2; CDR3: CATSPGTSVLSGELFF; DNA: TGTGCCACCAGCCCCGGGACTAGCGTCTTATCCGGGGAGCTGTTTTTT
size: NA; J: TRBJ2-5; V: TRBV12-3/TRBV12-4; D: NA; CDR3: CASTRGLRTQYF; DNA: TGTGCCAGCACTCGAGGTTTGCGGACCCAGTACTTC